This T cell receptor beta chain is from a study of identical twins. Template switching added a universal primer binding site, and final cDNA carried unique molecular identifiers. TCRdb reanalysed the 5' RACE reads using MiXCR and keeps one entry per CDR3 protein. The top ten clones hold roughly 0.97% of a sample with about 700,000 distinct CDR3 sequences, over 8.5% of them seen once. This clonotype was counted only a few times. What it binds is not known. The study's findings and limits: Twin pairs had excess sharing that was weaker in beta out-of-frame sequences.

The length of the CDR3 is 18 residues. The sample was also reused in another study, on yellow fever vaccine responses in identical twins.

The sample was PBMCs. The V and J genes are TRBV1 and TRBJ2-5; the DNA was not compared with TRBD2, the D call given in the table. TRBV1 is a listed pseudogene. This clonotype was sampled from a woman between 18 and 29 years old in good health. The CDR3 DNA follows: TGCACCAGCAGCCGGGATATAGCGGATATCATGTACCAAGAGACCCAGTACTTC. Encoded protein: CTSSRDIADIMYQETQYF.